A single sample gave rise to the 28 T cell receptor beta chains below, sequenced in a study of CXCR3-negative and CXCR3-positive naive CD8 T cells. TRB cDNA libraries were made by UMI-labeled 5' RACE. No DNA is given; TCRdb re-called the 5' RACE reads and lists each CDR3 protein once. The sample includes about 57,000 distinct CDR3 sequences. The sample was memory CD8+ T cells from blood. These receptors were collected from a human donor in good health. Some clones in this sample may be carry-over from other donors' samples.

The rearrangement uses TRBV24-1 and TRBJ2-2. The length of the CDR3 is 15 residues. Germline CDR1 reads KGHDR; CDR2 reads SFDVKD. The CDR3 sequence is CATSGASANTGELFF.

The chain joins TRBV6-5 to TRBJ1-2. The CDR3 spans 15 residues. The V gene's germline CDR1 is MNHEY and CDR2 SVGAGI. The CDR3 spells CASSYSPAASYGYTF.

The rearrangement uses TRBV29-1 and TRBJ2-6; TCRdb's D gene call, TRBD2, goes unchecked for lack of DNA. The CDR3 runs to 13 residues. Germline CDR1 and CDR2: SQVTM and ANQGSEA. The CDR3 reads CSVLSGGANVLTF.

This rearrangement joins TRBV5-6 to TRBJ2-3; TCRdb outputs TRBD2, but without DNA this stays unchecked. Germline V gene sequence: CDR1 SGHDT, CDR2 YYEEEE. The CDR3 totals 15 residues. Here the CDR3 reads CASRSLAGGPDTQYF.

The CDR3 spells CSVEAGDTGELFF. This chain uses TRBV29-1 with TRBJ2-2. This CDR3 comprises 13 residues. Germline CDR1 is SQVTM and CDR2 is ANQGSEA.

This chain links TRBV7-9 with TRBJ2-3; TCRdb's D call of TRBD1 is untestable without DNA. There are 14 residues in the CDR3. Germline V lookup: CDR1 SEHNR, CDR2 FQNEAQ (reference sequence). CDR3 loop: CASGGQISTDTQYF.

The V gene is TRBV4-3, the J gene TRBJ2-7; TCRdb calls TRBD2, which cannot be checked without DNA. Germline V gives CDR1 LGHNA, CDR2 YSLEER. The CDR3 covers 16 residues. CDR3 amino acids: CASSQGPSGGAYEQYF.

The chain carries TRBV4-3 and TRBJ1-1. Germline CDR1 and CDR2: LGHNA and YSLEER. CDR3 length: 14 amino acids. CDR3 sequence: CASSQDRDHILAFF.

The chain has TRBV4-1 and TRBJ1-3. The CDR3 is 13 amino acids. Looked up from germline, CDR1 is MGHRA and CDR2 is YSYEKL. CDR3 sequence: CASSQLLGNTIYF.

The chain couples TRBV29-1 to TRBJ2-2; TCRdb indicates TRBD2, and absent DNA this call remains unverified. CDR3 length: 20 amino acids. Per the germline V gene, CDR1 is SQVTM and CDR2 is ANQGSEA. CDR3 in amino acids: CSVEDRTRTSGRPNTGELFF.

The genes are TRBV5-1 and TRBJ2-1; the D call of TRBD1 rests on TCRdb alone, since no DNA is present to check it. The germline CDR1 and CDR2 sequences are SGHRS and YFSETQ. The CDR3 consists of 18 residues. The CDR3 protein is CASSWGLAGVGENNEQFF.

J is TRBJ2-1 and V is TRBV3-1. CDR1 is LGHDT and CDR2 is YNNKEL in the germline V gene (reference sequence). The CDR3 consists of 13 residues. The CDR3 reads CASSHLDGLEQFF.

The rearrangement links TRBV20-1 to TRBJ2-7. The CDR3 extends over 14 amino acids. CDR1 is DFQATT, CDR2 SNEGSKA, per germline (reference sequence). The chain's CDR3 is CSARSSLSDYEQYF.

The rearrangement joins TRBV6-2 or TRBV6-3 to TRBJ2-5; TCRdb lists TRBD1, though no DNA is available to test this call. Germline V gene sequence: CDR1 MNHEY, CDR2 SVGEGT. The CDR3 contains 16 residues. CDR3 amino acids: CASSYSNPDRSETQYF.

The chain combines TRBV5-1 with TRBJ2-2; TCRdb designates TRBD1, a call that cannot be tested without DNA. This CDR3 spans 16 amino acids. Germline values: CDR1 SGHRS, CDR2 YFSETQ. The CDR3 region is CASSLRGTPNTGELFF. Variable domain in full (rest from reference TRBV5-1 and TRBJ2-2): KAGVTQTPRYLIKTRGQQVTLSCSPISGHRSVSWYQQTPGQGLQFLFEYFSETQRNKGNFPGRFSGRQFSNSRSEMNVSTLELGDSALYLCASSLRGTPNTGELFFGEGSRLTVL.

This chain links TRBV6-5 with TRBJ2-7; TCRdb gives TRBD1 as the D gene, but with no DNA this cannot be confirmed. CDR1 and CDR2 (germline): MNHEY, SVGAGI. This CDR3 is built from 14 residues. CDR3: CASSYRTGKGEQYF.

This chain connects TRBV29-1 to TRBJ1-5; TCRdb outputs TRBD1, but without DNA this stays unchecked. This CDR3 is 13 amino acids long. Germline assignment: CDR1 SQVTM and CDR2 ANQGSEA. The CDR3: CSVGGTGDQPQHF.

This chain joins TRBV29-1 and TRBJ2-2. CDR3 length: 17 amino acids. Germline CDR1 reads SQVTM; CDR2 reads ANQGSEA. The CDR3 sequence is CSVEDLPTGSNTGELFF.

The chain uses TRBV4-3 and TRBJ2-2; TCRdb lists TRBD1, though no DNA is available to test this call. The CDR3 runs 18 residues. Germline V gene data show CDR1 as LGHNA and CDR2 as YSLEER. The CDR3 region is CASSQDRGQGLYTGELFF.

This chain links TRBV29-1 with TRBJ2-1. The CDR3 loop spans 14 amino acids. Germline V gene data show CDR1 as SQVTM and CDR2 as ANQGSEA. The CDR3 sequence: CSAPSGDTYNEQFF.

The V call is TRBV12-3 or TRBV12-4, the J call TRBJ1-2. The length of the CDR3 is 14 residues. CDR3 loop: CASSLSESTVDYTF.

V usage is TRBV28 and J usage is TRBJ1-5. The germline V gene has CDR1 MDHEN and CDR2 SYDVKM. This CDR3 comprises 11 residues. CDR3 sequence reads: CASSFNQPQHF.

V and J are TRBV24-1 and TRBJ1-1. The CDR3 totals 11 residues. Germline-derived CDR1 and CDR2 are KGHDR and SFDVKD. CDR3 sequence reads: CATVGGGEAFF.

The chain recombines TRBV30 with TRBJ1-1. The germline gives CDR1 GTSNPN, CDR2 SVGIG (reference sequence). The CDR3 runs 11 residues. The CDR3: CAWDLGRGAFF.

The rearrangement uses TRBV27 and TRBJ2-2; absent DNA, TCRdb's TRBD2 call cannot be checked. The germline V gene encodes CDR1 MNHEY and CDR2 SMNVEV (reference sequence). The length of the CDR3 is 15 residues. The CDR3 here is CASRPGLADTGELFF.

V usage is TRBV29-1 and J usage is TRBJ1-1; TCRdb designates TRBD1, a call that cannot be tested without DNA. The germline V gene has CDR1 SQVTM and CDR2 ANQGSEA. This CDR3 is 15 amino acids long. CDR3 protein: CSGRGTGDMNTEAFF.

The J gene is TRBJ1-1, the V gene TRBV6-6. The CDR3 is 12 residues long. Per the germline V gene, CDR1 is MNHNY and CDR2 is SVGAGI (reference sequence). The CDR3 protein is CASSSANTEAFF.

The J gene is TRBJ2-1, the V gene TRBV7-9; TCRdb gives TRBD2 as the D gene, but with no DNA this cannot be confirmed. The CDR3 sequence is 16 residues long. Germline values: CDR1 SEHNR, CDR2 FQNEAQ (reference sequence). CDR3 sequence reads: CASSPRTSGGTDEQFF.